The 19 T cell receptor beta chains presented below share a single source sample, sequenced in a study of shared clonotypes between healthy human individuals. Assay used: immunoSEQ multiplex PCR; TCRdb lists only in-frame clones, some missing. The sample records roughly 2.5 million clones, approximately 92% being singletons. Sequencing was performed on naive CD4+ T cells sorted from blood. Subset indicated: CD45RA+ positively selected. These receptors all come from a man between 18 and 29 years old in good health.

The chain carries TRBV6-6 and TRBJ2-7, with D perhaps TRBD1 (6 bases). The V gene's germline CDR1 is MNHNY and CDR2 SVGAGI (reference sequence). V shed 8 bases and J shed 7 bases, with 15 bases lying between them. This CDR3 has 12 residues. The CDR3 here is CASSAQGGEQYF. In DNA, the CDR3 is TGTGCCAGCTCCGCACAGGGTGGAGAGCAGTACTTC.

In the case of this clone: This sample includes further DNA sequences coding for the same CDR3. The chain combines TRBV5-1 with TRBJ1-2, with TRBD1 as a possible D gene (5 bases). CDR3 length: 13 residues. In germline, CDR1 is SGHRS, CDR2 YFSETQ. With 5 bases removed from V and 2 bases from J, the gap between germline ends came to 10 bases. In DNA, the CDR3 is TGCGCCAGCAGTACAGACAGCAACTATGGCTACACCTTC. Translated: CASSTDSNYGYTF.

V usage is TRBV28 and J usage is TRBJ2-4, with D perhaps given as TRBD1 or TRBD2 (5 bases each). The CDR3 has 15 residues. The V gene lost 2 bases and the J gene lost 5 bases, with 13 bases spanning the gap. Germline CDR1 MDHEN, CDR2 SYDVKM. In DNA, the CDR3 is TGTGCCAGCAGTTTACACGGGACGACTCAAAACATTCAGTACTTC. Residues: CASSLHGTTQNIQYF.

V is TRBV28 and J is TRBJ2-5; 9 bases match TRBD1. Trimming removed 4 bases from V and 5 bases from J; junction bases left unmatched: 5. Germline V gives CDR1 MDHEN, CDR2 SYDVKM. The CDR3 consists of 14 residues. The DNA of the CDR3 is TGTGCCAGCAGTTACTACAGGGGGCGGGAGACCCAGTACTTC. Amino acid sequence: CASSYYRGRETQYF.

The CDR3 spells CASSPLESGSTDTQYF. CDR3 coding DNA: TGTGCCAGCTCACCCCTTGAGTCTGGGAGCACAGATACGCAGTATTTT. The V gene is TRBV18, the J gene TRBJ2-3; no definite D call. The germline V gene has CDR1 KGHSH and CDR2 LQKENI. V lost 3 bases, J lost 0 bases, and 13 bases lay in between. CDR3 length equals 16 residues. Drawing the rest from reference TRBV18 and TRBJ2-3, the complete variable domain is NAGVMQNPRHLVRRRGQEARLRCSPMKGHSHVYWYRQLPEEGLKFMVYLQKENIIDESGMPKERFSAEFPKEGPSILRIQQVVRGDSAAYFCASSPLESGSTDTQYFGPGTRLTVL.

The rearrangement uses TRBV5-1 and TRBJ1-6, with D perhaps TRBD1 (5 bases). Trimming left V 3 bases short and J 7 bases short, with 11 bases between. This CDR3 comprises 14 residues. In germline, CDR1 is SGHRS, CDR2 YFSETQ. The CDR3 sequence: CASSSGLLNSPLHF. For the CDR3, the DNA is TGCGCCAGCAGCTCGGGACTTTTGAATTCACCCCTCCACTTT.

The rearrangement links TRBV5-5 to TRBJ1-4; the match to TRBD1 covers 9 bases. Unmatched junction bases numbered 3, after V lost 4 bases and J lost 5 bases. Germline assignment: CDR1 SGHKS and CDR2 YYEKEE (reference sequence). The CDR3 has 14 amino acids. The CDR3 nucleotides read TGTGCCAGCAGCGGGGGACAGGGAAATGAAAAACTGTTTTTT. Translating gives CASSGGQGNEKLFF.

For this clone: The sample carries other DNA sequences with the same CDR3. The chain couples TRBV6-5 to TRBJ1-1; no definite D call. With 5 bases removed from V and 1 base from J, the gap between germline ends came to 8 bases. In germline, CDR1 is MNHEY, CDR2 SVGAGI. This CDR3 comprises 13 residues. The CDR3 nucleotides are TGTGCCAGCAGTAGGACTAGGAACACTGAAGCTTTCTTT. It translates to CASSRTRNTEAFF.

This chain connects TRBV30 to TRBJ1-4; tentative D call: TRBD1 (6 bases). V gave up 7 bases and J gave up 8 bases, with 20 bases separating them. The CDR3 covers 14 residues. The germline V gene has CDR1 GTSNPN and CDR2 SVGIG (reference sequence). CDR3 in DNA: TGTGCCTCCCGGACAGTCGTCTCTCCCGAAAAACTGTTTTTT. Protein: CASRTVVSPEKLFF.

The CDR3 nucleotides read TGTGCCAGCAGCTTAGAAGGACTAGCGGGAGCCCACGAGCAGTACTTC. This gives the protein CASSLEGLAGAHEQYF. The chain employs TRBV7-8 and TRBJ2-7; TRBD2 aligns across 13 bases. CDR3 length: 16 residues. The J segment lost 5 bases and the V segment lost 1 base, leaving 5 bases of the junction unmatched. CDR1 and CDR2 (germline): SGHVS, FQNEAQ.

This chain uses TRBV6-5 with TRBJ2-3; D is perhaps TRBD2 (6 bases). Trimming pared 8 bases from V and 2 bases from J, leaving 14 bases between. This CDR3 contains 14 residues. The germline CDR1 and CDR2 sequences are MNHEY and SVGAGI. DNA for the CDR3: TGTGCCAGCGCCCCCGGGAGACTCACAGATACGCAGTATTTT. Amino acid sequence: CASAPGRLTDTQYF.

This chain joins TRBV6-6 and TRBJ2-3, with D tentatively TRBD1 or TRBD2 (6 bases each). V lost 5 bases to trimming and J lost 7 bases, with 10 bases between them. Looked up from germline, CDR1 is MNHNY and CDR2 is SVGAGI (reference sequence). CDR3 length: 12 amino acids. The CDR3 DNA is TGTGCCAGCAGTGACCGGGGGCATACGCAGTATTTT. This translates into CASSDRGHTQYF.

This chain links TRBV2 with TRBJ1-4; no clear D. Germline CDR1 reads SNHLY; CDR2 reads FYNNEI. V dropped 2 bases and J dropped 5 bases, with 12 bases sitting between them. This CDR3 comprises 15 residues. This CDR3 reads CASSERRALNEKLFF. DNA of the CDR3: TGTGCCAGCAGTGAACGCCGGGCCCTAAATGAAAAACTGTTTTTT.

This chain links TRBV7-6 with TRBJ2-6; 8 nucleotides agree with TRBD1. The CDR3 has 17 amino acids. From germline, CDR1 is SGHVS and CDR2 FNYEAQ. After removal of 4 bases from V and 0 bases from J, the junction contained 5 bases not matched to a gene. The CDR3 loop is CASSSGTGFSGANVLTF. CDR3 nucleotides: TGTGCCAGCAGCTCCGGGACAGGATTCTCTGGGGCCAACGTCCTGACTTTC.

CDR3 nucleotide sequence: TGTGCCAGCTCACCACCGAACAGCAACAATGAGCAGTTCTTC. Translating it yields CASSPPNSNNEQFF. This chain joins TRBV18 and TRBJ2-1; no reliable D call. V shed 0 bases and J shed 5 bases, with 8 bases lying between them. This CDR3 is built from 14 residues. Germline loops: CDR1 KGHSH, CDR2 LQKENI.

This chain joins TRBV11-2 and TRBJ2-1; 7 bases align to TRBD1. J lost 6 bases, V lost 1 base, and 6 bases had no gene match. This CDR3 spans 15 amino acids. Per the germline V gene, CDR1 is SGHAT and CDR2 is FQNNGV. CDR3 residues: CASSLGGQKLNEQFF. CDR3 bases: TGTGCCAGCAGCTTAGGGGGACAGAAGCTCAATGAGCAGTTCTTC. Based on the CDR3 plus reference TRBV11-2 and TRBJ2-1, the full variable domain is EAGVAQSPRYKIIEKRQSVAFWCNPISGHATLYWYQQILGQGPKLLIQFQNNGVVDDSQLPKDRFSAERLKGVDSTLKIQPAKLEDSAVYLCASSLGGQKLNEQFFGPGTRLTVL.

Remarks on this clone: Other DNA sequences in this sample translate to the same CDR3. V gene TRBV9 combines with J gene TRBJ2-2; maybe TRBD1 (5 bases). The CDR3 extends over 15 amino acids. The V end was cut by 0 bases, the J end by 5 bases, with 11 bases between. Germline assignment: CDR1 SGDLS and CDR2 YYNGEE. The CDR3 DNA reads TGTGCCAGCAGCGTAGCCCAGGGTGCGACCGGGGAGCTGTTTTTT. Protein: CASSVAQGATGELFF.

This sequence joins TRBV4-2 and TRBJ2-1, with D perhaps TRBD1 (8 bases). Germline V gene data show CDR1 as LGHNA and CDR2 as YNFKEQ. With 5 bases removed from V and 4 bases from J, the gap between germline ends came to 15 bases. This CDR3 region has 15 residues. CDR3 amino acids: CASSYTGGGYNEQFF. The DNA for the CDR3 is TGTGCCAGCAGCTACACAGGGGGGGGATACAATGAGCAGTTCTTC.

The V gene is TRBV11-2, the J gene TRBJ1-1; 7 bases match TRBD1. The CDR3 is 14 amino acids. Germline loops: CDR1 SGHAT, CDR2 FQNNGV. The J segment lost 1 base and the V segment lost 6 bases, leaving 5 bases of the junction unmatched. Here the CDR3 reads CASRMDRTNTEAFF. In nucleotides, the CDR3 is TGTGCCAGCAGGATGGACAGGACGAACACTGAAGCTTTCTTT.